This T cell receptor (beta chain) came from a study of identical twins' blood T cells (dated by TCRdb to between 2011 and 2013). In terms of the full investigation: Around 48 million Illumina reads were obtained across about twelve libraries, of which six were alpha-chain libraries and six were beta-chain libraries. The study compared TCR alpha and beta chain repertoires of three pairs of monozygous twins using next-generation sequencing to assess genetic influence on repertoire formation.

Broader findings and caveats from the paper: How many CDR3 clonotypes two donors shared depended mainly on the product of their cloneset sizes, and the twins did not clearly stray from this trend. The study stated that the proposed role of the TCRalpha J segment in MHC recognition during thymic selection needs to be validated by independent studies. Twin pairs were reported to be markedly more alike in V gene usage than unrelated donors were, even when looking at non-selected out-of-frame TCRbeta clonotypes. Because the twins were raised together, environmental influences could not be ruled out as an explanation for the similarity between twins. Looking at the most abundant TCRbeta clonotypes, every donor had more CDR3 sequences in common with her twin than with unrelated donors.

The donors were six healthy women who made up three monozygous twin pairs. All three twin pairs had been reared together, and it was thought likely that the same infectious agents and vaccines had been met by these twin pairs. TCR cDNA libraries were prepared from RNA that was isolated from peripheral blood mononuclear cells. As regards this clonotype: Its antigen specificity is not known. One base away there is no much larger clone; base qualities are not given.

Preparation of the library involved 5' RACE. Sequencing relied on an Illumina Genome Analyzer IIx. RNA-based TCR cDNA libraries were prepared by a previously described protocol with several modifications. To prevent cross-contamination, sample-specific barcodes were introduced on both ends of each TCR cDNA library during cDNA synthesis and amplification. The paper's processing steps were these. Each individual had between about 90,000 and nearly 500,000 identified clonotypes, and each library contained roughly 2.2 to 4 million CDR3-containing reads. Reads with improper barcode index combinations were discarded, after which clonesets were built for each library with the MiTCR software. While assembling CDR3 clonotypes, MiTCR corrected PCR and sequencing errors and either filtered or rescued low-quality reads. Artificial out-of-frame clonotypes were removed by being mapped to in-frame sequences, with one indel in the CDR3 allowed. Similarity in V and J gene usage between donors was calculated as the Jensen-Shannon divergence divided by the mean entropy. TCRdb trimmed public reads at Q25 via fastp, called clones via MiXCR and kept in-frame beta chains. When rows share a CDR3 protein, they turn into one entry using the most common DNA and genes. These V and J calls derive from TCRdb rather than the authors' analysis. The sample profile shows 300,000 to 450,000 distinct CDR3 sequences; 28% of them were found once. The ten largest clones take up 5.5% to 6.5% of the sample.

V and J lose 6 bases and 6 bases, and a span of 14 bases separates them. CDR1 and CDR2 (MNHEY, SVGAGI) derive from the germline V gene. From cysteine to phenylalanine, the CDR3 is 13 amino acids long. Only the CDR3 DNA stays, 39 bases, in frame from base 1. What was sequenced was PBMCs. The sequence came from a woman aged 18 to 55 in good health. The sequence links TRBV6-5 to TRBJ1-1; tentative D gene TRBD1, with 5 bases matching. The CDR3: CASRLGDSAEAFF. In nucleotides, the sequence is TGTGCCAGCAGACTGGGGGATAGTGCTGAAGCTTTCTTT.